The present TCR beta chain was sequenced within a study of T cells in Graves' hyperthyroidism and ophthalmopathy. In regard to this clonotype: Its antigen remains unknown.

Study results and limitations: Blood also contained most expanded thyroid clonotypes above 0.001.

TCR beta CDR3 region amplification was performed from RNA transcripts. TCR CDR3 regions were first amplified by RT-PCR with HTBI primers. One entry per CDR3 protein results from TCRdb running MiXCR on the multiplex PCR reads. The sample lists around 370,000 distinct CDR3 sequences, approximately 17% seen once, with less than 45% in the top ten. Germline CDR1 reads KGHDR; CDR2 reads SFDVKD. Trimming shortened V by 4 bases and J by 3 bases, and 15 bases separated the two germline ends. The CDR3 is 16 amino acids. J is TRBJ1-5 and V is TRBV24-1; tentative D call: TRBD1 (5 bases). Material: blood. The TCR originated in a man between 18 and 29 years old with Graves' ophthalmopathy. The CDR3 DNA follows: TGTGCCACCAGTGACCCGCGGTTGGGGGTCAATCAGCCCCAGCATTTT. Its translation is CATSDPRLGVNQPQHF.